These T cell receptor beta chains were read from a single sample in a study of spatial heterogeneity in lung cancer. TCRdb processed the 5' RACE reads anew with MiXCR; each CDR3 protein has one entry. The data contain approximately 9,600 distinct CDR3 sequences, about 12% of them seen just once; the ten biggest clones take up roughly a tenth. The sequencing used lung tumor tissue, collected at surgery. The receptors stem from a male donor with early-stage non-small cell lung cancer. The CDR3 runs from the conserved cysteine through the conserved F or W. The D gene is left open where the match is weak. Only part of the rows carry a size: once, few, many, or a class if the clone is expanded.

CASSLVSSGELFF	TGTGCCAGCAGCTTAGTTAGTTCTGGGGAGCTGTTTTTT	TRBV7-2	TRBJ2-2	many	NA
CASSPAREYTDTQYF	TGTGCCAGCTCACCGGCACGGGAGTACACAGATACGCAGTATTTT	TRBV18	TRBJ2-3	medium-sized	NA
CASRPSGEETQYF	TGTGCCAGCAGGCCCTCGGGGGAAGAGACCCAGTACTTC	TRBV12-3/TRBV12-4	TRBJ2-5	medium-sized	NA
CAINLGQQNTGELFF	TGTGCCATCAACCTGGGACAGCAGAACACCGGGGAGCTGTTTTTT	TRBV10-3	TRBJ2-2	medium-sized	TRBD1
CASSLRMGKVANVLTF	TGTGCCAGCAGCTTAAGAATGGGTAAAGTTGCCAACGTCCTGACTTTC	TRBV7-6	TRBJ2-6	many	NA
CSARGRKETQYF	TGCAGTGCTAGGGGTAGAAAAGAGACCCAGTACTTC	TRBV20-1	TRBJ2-5	many	NA
CASSESGTQETQYF	TGTGCCAGCAGTGAGTCAGGGACCCAAGAGACCCAGTACTTC	TRBV6-1	TRBJ2-5	NA	NA
CASSPTEISGYTF	TGTGCCAGCAGTCCGACAGAAATCTCTGGCTACACCTTC	TRBV5-6	TRBJ1-2	many	NA
CASSAQETQYF	TGTGCCAGCAGCGCACAAGAGACCCAGTACTTC	TRBV12-3/TRBV12-4	TRBJ2-5	medium-sized	NA
CASSVSSLLAKNIQYF	TGTGCCAGCAGTGTATCATCACTGCTAGCCAAAAACATTCAGTACTTC	TRBV28	TRBJ2-4	many	NA
CASSLSGVTYEQYF	TGTGCCAGCAGCTTATCGGGGGTCACCTACGAGCAGTACTTC	TRBV11-1	TRBJ2-7	many	NA
CASGSDRDSLEQYF	TGTGCTAGTGGATCCGACAGGGACAGCCTCGAGCAGTACTTC	TRBV12-5	TRBJ2-7	NA	TRBD1
CSVDGTSGRRVYNEQFF	TGCAGCGTTGACGGGACTAGCGGGAGGCGGGTCTACAATGAGCAGTTCTTC	TRBV29-1	TRBJ2-1	many	TRBD2
CASSPGYASGANVLTF	TGTGCCAGCAGCCCCGGGTACGCCTCTGGGGCCAACGTCCTGACTTTC	TRBV2	TRBJ2-6	many	NA
CASRRTGYDEQFF	TGTGCCAGCAGGCGGACAGGGTACGATGAGCAGTTCTTC	TRBV5-6	TRBJ2-1	NA	TRBD1
CSVEGQGRDEQYF	TGCAGCGTTGAAGGGCAGGGCCGCGACGAGCAGTACTTC	TRBV29-1	TRBJ2-7	medium-sized	NA
CASSLWGDGTDTQYF	TGCGCCAGCAGCTTGTGGGGGGATGGCACAGATACGCAGTATTTT	TRBV5-1	TRBJ2-3	many	NA
CASSPIAVETQYF	TGTGCCAGCAGCCCCATAGCTGTGGAGACCCAGTACTTC	TRBV6-6	TRBJ2-5	many	NA
CASSLAPEQYF	TGTGCCAGCAGTTTAGCCCCCGAGCAGTACTTC	TRBV12-3/TRBV12-4	TRBJ2-7	many	NA
CASGGSTREQYF	TGTGCCAGCGGGGGTAGTACTCGCGAGCAGTACTTC	TRBV6-2/TRBV6-3	TRBJ2-7	many	NA
CASSVGYEQYF	TGTGCCAGCAGCGTGGGCTACGAGCAGTACTTC	TRBV28	TRBJ2-7	NA	NA
CASSPIRGVTGELFF	TGTGCCAGCAGTCCAATTCGGGGGGTGACCGGGGAGCTGTTTTTT	TRBV7-8	TRBJ2-2	medium-sized	TRBD2
CSVEGGPTYEQYF	TGCAGCGTTGAGGGGGGCCCTACCTACGAGCAGTACTTC	TRBV29-1	TRBJ2-7	many	NA
CASSLASGPYEQYF	TGTGCCAGCAGCTTAGCTAGCGGGCCCTACGAGCAGTACTTC	TRBV7-3	TRBJ2-7	many	TRBD2
CASWRGLDGAEAFF	TGTGCCAGCTGGCGGGGCCTCGATGGGGCTGAAGCTTTCTTT	TRBV6-5	TRBJ1-1	medium-sized	NA
CSVAGTGAYEQYF	TGCAGCGTCGCGGGGACAGGGGCCTACGAGCAGTACTTC	TRBV29-1	TRBJ2-7	many	TRBD1
CASGRLAGETGELFF	TGTGCCAGCGGCAGACTAGCGGGAGAAACCGGGGAGCTGTTTTTT	TRBV12-3/TRBV12-4	TRBJ2-2	many	TRBD2
CASSLGLAVYEQYF	TGTGCCAGCAGCTTGGGACTAGCTGTATACGAGCAGTACTTC	TRBV7-2	TRBJ2-7	many	TRBD2
CASSEGTSGNIQYF	TGTGCCAGCAGCGAAGGGACTAGCGGGAACATTCAGTACTTC	TRBV7-8	TRBJ2-4	many	TRBD2
CASSLVPTGGLSNQPQHF	TGCGCCAGCAGCTTGGTACCGACAGGGGGACTGAGCAATCAGCCCCAGCATTTT	TRBV5-1	TRBJ1-5	many	TRBD1
CASNRDSNTGELFF	TGTGCCAGCAACAGGGATTCGAACACCGGGGAGCTGTTTTTT	TRBV4-2	TRBJ2-2	once	NA
CASRPPDREHEQYF	TGTGCCAGCAGACCCCCGGACAGGGAGCACGAGCAGTACTTC	TRBV6-5	TRBJ2-7	many	TRBD1
CASSQDRGSGRATDTQYF	TGTGCCAGCAGCCAAGATCGAGGAAGCGGGAGGGCCACGGATACGCAGTATTTT	TRBV14	TRBJ2-3	many	TRBD2
CASSQTGTKKRGTDTQYF	TGTGCCAGCAGCCAGACCGGGACCAAAAAAAGGGGTACAGATACGCAGTATTTT	TRBV7-9	TRBJ2-3	many	NA
CASTLLVGEKPSYNEQFF	TGTGCCAGCACCTTACTTGTGGGGGAGAAACCCTCCTACAATGAGCAGTTCTTC	TRBV12-3/TRBV12-4	TRBJ2-1	many	NA
CASSFGVDYTEAFF	TGTGCCAGCAGTTTTGGGGTTGATTACACTGAAGCTTTCTTT	TRBV28	TRBJ1-1	many	NA
CSADIRQGPGETQYF	TGCAGCGCTGATATAAGACAGGGGCCGGGAGAGACCCAGTACTTC	TRBV29-1	TRBJ2-5	medium-sized	TRBD1
CASSQDSTSGREQFF	TGTGCCAGCAGCCAAGATTCGACTAGCGGCCGGGAGCAGTTCTTC	TRBV4-2	TRBJ2-1	NA	TRBD2
CASRSDRVQKYGYTF	TGTGCCAGCAGATCAGACAGGGTTCAGAAATATGGCTACACCTTC	TRBV11-2	TRBJ1-2	NA	TRBD1
CASSPSGGPSINEQFF	TGTGCCAGCAGCCCCTCGGGGGGGCCGAGTATCAATGAGCAGTTCTTC	TRBV7-2	TRBJ2-1	many	TRBD2
CSARETQGGYTEAFF	TGCAGTGCTAGAGAAACACAGGGTGGGTACACTGAAGCTTTCTTT	TRBV20-1	TRBJ1-1	many	NA
CASSLAPGLAGVQETQYF	TGCGCCAGCAGCTTGGCCCCGGGACTAGCGGGAGTACAAGAGACCCAGTACTTC	TRBV5-1	TRBJ2-5	many	TRBD2
CASSERTGREQYF	TGTGCCAGCAGTGAGAGGACAGGGCGGGAGCAGTACTTC	TRBV6-1	TRBJ2-7	many	TRBD1
CASWRTGWTEAFF	TGTGCCAGCTGGAGGACAGGGTGGACTGAAGCTTTCTTT	TRBV12-3/TRBV12-4	TRBJ1-1	NA	TRBD1
CASSPWTGGDEQFF	TGTGCCAGCAGTCCCTGGACAGGCGGCGATGAGCAGTTCTTC	TRBV12-3/TRBV12-4	TRBJ2-1	medium-sized	TRBD1
CASSIALDGLAGSYEQYF	TGTGCCAGTAGTATAGCCCTCGATGGACTAGCGGGATCCTACGAGCAGTACTTC	TRBV19	TRBJ2-7	many	TRBD2
CASSLDPTASPLHF	TGTGCCAGCAGCTTAGATCCGACGGCTTCACCCCTCCACTTT	TRBV11-2	TRBJ1-6	medium-sized	NA
CASSRLPGQGYEQYF	TGTGCCAGTAGTAGGTTACCGGGACAGGGGTACGAGCAGTACTTC	TRBV19	TRBJ2-7	medium-sized	TRBD1
CASRYRVDYEQYF	TGTGCCAGCCGATACAGGGTGGATTACGAGCAGTACTTC	TRBV28	TRBJ2-7	many	NA